This T cell receptor beta chain appears in the sequencing data of a study of blood T cell repertoires in COVID-19. This clone occurred a few times. CDR1 and CDR2 (germline): SGHVS, FNYEAQ. The CDR3 covers 13 residues. Between the trimmed V and J ends, which lost 2 bases and 6 bases, there was a span of 10 bases. The table came from immunoSEQ multiplex PCR; TCRdb's copy has only in-frame clones and leaves some out. The sample shows fewer than 250,000 clones, roughly 80% of them seen only once. The sequenced sample was peripheral blood. This receptor was obtained from a man aged 55 to 70 with acute or convalescent COVID-19. The gene calls are TRBV7-6 and TRBJ1-1, with D possibly TRBD1 on 6 matching bases. CDR3 amino acids: CASSLNRESEAFF. The CDR3 DNA is TGTGCCAGCAGCTTAAACAGGGAGTCTGAAGCTTTCTTT. Looking up the rest from reference TRBV7-6 and TRBJ1-1 gives the full variable domain: GAGVSQSPRYKVTKRGQDVALRCDPISGHVSLYWYRQALGQGPEFLTYFNYEAQQDKSGLPNDRFSAERPEGSISTLTIQRTEQRDSAMYRCASSLNRESEAFFGQGTRLTVV.